The 24 T cell receptor beta chains given below trace back to one sample, sequenced in a study of CD8+ T cells in alopecia areata. Reverse transcribed after extraction, RNA yielded cDNA as the sequencing template. The protocol was immunoSEQ multiplex PCR, while the TCRdb copy is restricted to in-frame clones and leaves out a portion. The table has 130,000 or so clones, roughly 50% seen once. Sequences were obtained from NKG2D-low CD8+ T cells sorted from blood. The receptors originated from a human donor with alopecia areata.

This clone was found a few times. The V and J genes are TRBV29-1 and TRBJ2-5, with 7 bases lining up with TRBD2. Trimming removed 6 bases from V and 5 bases from J; junction bases left unmatched: 3. The length of the CDR3 is 11 residues. CDR1 SQVTM and CDR2 ANQGSEA come from the germline V gene. The CDR3 DNA is TGCAGCGTGGGGGGGTTGGAGACCCAGTACTTC. The encoded protein is CSVGGLETQYF.

This chain uses TRBV28 with TRBJ2-7, with 10 bases that match TRBD2. CDR3 length equals 12 residues. V shed 4 bases, J shed 6 bases, and the junction held 0 bases outside the gene matches. Germline V gene lookup returns CDR1 MDHEN and CDR2 SYDVKM. CDR3 sequence: CASSWTSGEQYF. Written as DNA, the CDR3 is TGTGCCAGCAGTTGGACTAGCGGCGAGCAGTACTTC. The full variable domain, in which reference TRBV28 and TRBJ2-7 provide the parts outside the CDR3, is DVKVTQSSRYLVKRTGEKVFLECVQDMDHENMFWYRQDPGLGLRLIYFSYDVKMKEKGDIPEGYSVSREKKERFSLILESASTNQTSMYLCASSWTSGEQYFGPGTRLTVT.

The rearrangement links TRBV27 to TRBJ2-7; 11 bases line up with TRBD1. This CDR3 has 14 residues. The V and J ends lost 3 bases and 6 bases, in that order; junction bases with no gene match: 4. Germline values: CDR1 MNHEY, CDR2 SMNVEV (reference sequence). The CDR3 DNA sequence: TGTGCCAGCAGTTTGGACAGGGGGCTAAGCGAGCAGTACTTC. It codes for CASSLDRGLSEQYF.

The chain uses TRBV11-2 and TRBJ2-5; 7 positions match TRBD1. Germline V lookup: CDR1 SGHAT, CDR2 FQNNGV. With 6 bases clipped from V and 9 bases from J, the junction kept 13 bases outside the gene matches. The CDR3 has 14 residues. The CDR3 DNA sequence: TGTGCCAGCAGTCAAGGGGGCCCCAATTCGTCCCAGTACTTC. This codes for CASSQGGPNSSQYF.

The gene calls are TRBV6-4 and TRBJ2-3; D gene uncertain. CDR3 length: 15 residues. CDR1 and CDR2 (germline): MRHNA, SNTAGT. Deletions cut 6 bases from V and 0 bases from J, with 13 bases between. The CDR3 loop reads CASSKVSGSTDTQYF. The DNA of the CDR3 is TGTGCCAGCAGCAAAGTGTCCGGGAGCACAGATACGCAGTATTTT.

V is TRBV29-1 and J is TRBJ1-1; D is undetermined. The CDR3 consists of 12 residues. V dropped 5 bases and J dropped 4 bases, with 11 bases sitting between them. CDR1 is SQVTM and CDR2 is ANQGSEA in the germline V gene. Here the CDR3 DNA reads TGCAGCGTTAATGGCATTTTCACTGAAGCTTTCTTT. Amino acids: CSVNGIFTEAFF.

The CDR3 sequence: CASSLRWLNEQFF. CDR3 DNA: TGTGCCAGCAGCTTAAGGTGGCTGAATGAGCAGTTCTTC. The chain couples TRBV11-2 to TRBJ2-1, with D unresolved. The CDR3 consists of 13 residues. Trimming took 2 bases from V and 7 from J, leaving 9 bases between them. Per germline, CDR1 SGHAT and CDR2 FQNNGV.

This clone has more than one count but fewer than ten. The genes are TRBV29-1 and TRBJ1-1; D remains unclear. The CDR3 length is 10 residues. V gave up 5 bases and J gave up 4 bases, with 5 bases separating them. Germline lookup yields CDR1 SQVTM and CDR2 ANQGSEA. CDR3 region: CSVLTTEAFF. The CDR3 nucleotides read TGCAGCGTTTTAACCACTGAAGCTTTCTTT.

CDR3 amino acids: CSVQDGYNYGYTF. DNA for the CDR3: TGCAGCGTACAGGACGGCTATAACTATGGCTACACCTTC. This rearrangement joins TRBV29-1 to TRBJ1-2; TRBD1 is a possible D gene (5 bases). V was trimmed by 6 bases and J by 1 base, leaving 12 bases between them. The CDR3 has 13 residues. Germline CDR1 SQVTM, CDR2 ANQGSEA.

This sequence joins TRBV2 and TRBJ2-5; D not certain. Trimming pared 6 bases from V and 2 bases from J, leaving 10 bases between. Germline CDR1 is SNHLY and CDR2 is FYNNEI. The CDR3 spans 13 residues. CDR3 loop: CASRRHSQETQYF. Here the CDR3 DNA reads TGTGCCAGCAGGAGACACTCTCAAGAGACCCAGTACTTC.

The genes are TRBV27 and TRBJ1-6; no firm D call. CDR3 length: 12 residues. Germline CDR1 and CDR2: MNHEY and SMNVEV (reference sequence). With 7 bases removed from V and 7 bases from J, the gap between germline ends came to 8 bases. The CDR3 bases are TGTGCCAGCACAGATTACAATTCACCCCTCCACTTT. This gives the protein CASTDYNSPLHF.

The rearrangement joins TRBV5-4 to TRBJ2-3; 7 positions agree with TRBD1. The CDR3 runs 15 residues. The germline V gene has CDR1 SGHNT and CDR2 YYREEE (reference sequence). J gave up 4 bases and V 5 bases, and 10 bases lay outside the gene matches. The CDR3 DNA follows: TGTGCCAGCAGTCCGGGACAGAGTCGATCAGATACGCAGTATTTT. It codes for CASSPGQSRSDTQYF.

The chain links TRBV2 to TRBJ2-2; D remains unclear. V was pared by 8 bases and J by 4 bases, with 5 bases between. The CDR3 contains 11 residues. The V gene's germline CDR1 is SNHLY and CDR2 FYNNEI. CDR3 DNA: TGTGCCAGCGCCTTCACCGGGGAGCTGTTTTTT. Translation gives CASAFTGELFF.

The chain joins TRBV29-1 to TRBJ1-1; D unresolved. Germline V gene data show CDR1 as SQVTM and CDR2 as ANQGSEA. The germline V and J ends were trimmed by 2 bases and 4 bases, with 17 bases remaining between them. CDR3 length equals 15 residues. CDR3 nucleotides: TGCAGCGTTGAAATATGGACCGCCTTAGGCACTGAAGCTTTCTTT. It is translated as CSVEIWTALGTEAFF.

The rearrangement uses TRBV4-3 and TRBJ2-7; 7 bases fit TRBD2. The germline V gene has CDR1 LGHNA and CDR2 YSLEER. Trimming removed 0 bases from V and 2 bases from J; junction bases left unmatched: 4. The CDR3 loop spans 15 amino acids. CDR3 protein: CASSQEVLATYEQYF. CDR3 bases: TGCGCCAGCAGCCAAGAAGTACTAGCGACCTACGAGCAGTACTTC.

CDR3 sequence: CASSEQYNEQFF. CDR3 DNA: TGTGCCAGTAGTGAACAGTACAATGAGCAGTTCTTC. The genes are TRBV19 and TRBJ2-1; the D is unclear. V shed 5 bases and J shed 4 bases, with 6 bases lying between them. The CDR3 is 12 residues long. Germline-derived CDR1 and CDR2 are LNHDA and SQIVND (reference sequence). The whole variable domain, remainder taken from reference TRBV19 and TRBJ2-1, is DGGITQSPKYLFRKEGQNVTLSCEQNLNHDAMYWYRQDPGQGLRLIYYSQIVNDFQKGDIAEGYSVSREKKESFPLTVTSAQKNPTAFYLCASSEQYNEQFFGPGTRLTVL.

This clone was observed once. The chain has TRBV5-1 and TRBJ1-1, with 7 bases that match TRBD1. After removal of 3 bases from V and 2 bases from J, the junction contained 7 bases not matched to a gene. The CDR3 is 15 amino acids. Germline CDR1 is SGHRS and CDR2 is YFSETQ. DNA for the CDR3: TGCGCCAGCAGCTCCACCGGGACAGAAAACACTGAAGCTTTCTTT. Amino acids: CASSSTGTENTEAFF.

This clone was recorded a few times. The chain carries TRBV30 and TRBJ2-6; TRBD1 matches 7 bases. This CDR3 comprises 15 residues. The germline CDR1 and CDR2 sequences are GTSNPN and SVGIG (reference sequence). V lost 0 bases, J lost 2 bases, and 1 base stayed unmatched. The CDR3 protein is CAWSVGGAGANVLTF. The CDR3 coding sequence is TGTGCCTGGAGTGTAGGGGGCGCTGGGGCCAACGTCCTGACTTTC.

This clone was counted only a few times. V and J are TRBV29-1 and TRBJ1-1, with D unclear. V was pared by 6 bases and J by 7 bases, with 18 bases between. Per germline, CDR1 SQVTM and CDR2 ANQGSEA. This CDR3 has 13 residues. CDR3 DNA: TGCAGCGTCCCCGTCCTGACCCCACATGAAGCTTTCTTT. Its protein is CSVPVLTPHEAFF.

Comment on this clone: This specimen includes other DNA sequences encoding the same CDR3. The chain couples TRBV5-6 to TRBJ2-7; 7 bases align to TRBD1. The CDR3 has 14 residues. The junction had 2 bases not matched to a gene; V was cut back by 2 bases and J by 0 bases. Germline assignment: CDR1 SGHDT and CDR2 YYEEEE. The CDR3 bases are TGTGCCAGCAGCTTCGGGACAGACTCCTACGAGCAGTACTTC. Protein sequence: CASSFGTDSYEQYF.

The chain couples TRBV29-1 to TRBJ1-1; 7 bases match TRBD1. This CDR3 is built from 14 residues. Germline loops: CDR1 SQVTM, CDR2 ANQGSEA. V shed 8 bases and J 0 bases; nucleotides not matched to a gene: 9. The CDR3 DNA reads as TGCAGCTTCCAGGGGGTGAGAGTGAACACTGAAGCTTTCTTT. Protein sequence: CSFQGVRVNTEAFF.

This chain connects TRBV7-9 to TRBJ1-2, with 8 bases aligning to TRBD1. The J segment lost 4 bases and the V segment lost 6 bases, leaving 13 bases of the junction unmatched. This CDR3 region has 16 residues. CDR1 SEHNR and CDR2 FQNEAQ come from the germline V gene (reference sequence). DNA of the CDR3: TGTGCCAGCAGTAGAGACTCGGACAGGGCCCTCTATGGCTACACCTTC. The encoded protein is CASSRDSDRALYGYTF.

The rearrangement joins TRBV29-1 to TRBJ2-7, with 7 bases aligning to TRBD1. The CDR3 sequence is 14 residues long. V was pared by 6 bases and J by 5 bases, with 13 bases of the junction left unmatched. The germline V gene has CDR1 SQVTM and CDR2 ANQGSEA. The CDR3 loop is CSVENWDRNNEQYF. The CDR3 DNA reads as TGCAGCGTCGAAAACTGGGACAGAAACAACGAGCAGTACTTC.

This clone is labeled medium-sized. The V and J genes are TRBV21-1 and TRBJ2-2. TRBV21-1 is a documented pseudogene. The CDR3 is made up of 14 amino acids. This chain's CDR3 is CASSSSLGPGELFF. The CDR3 nucleotides read TGTGCCAGCAGCAGCAGTCTCGGCCCCGGGGAGCTGTTTTTT.